This T cell receptor beta chain was captured in a study of cytomegalovirus exposure and HLA in healthy donors. Findings and caveats of the study: Most of the TCR beta V segments (in an earlier analysis) were productive either about 87% or about 30% of the time. Serostatus for CMV was the only available immune exposure information. The later analysis indicated that the majority of CMV-associated TCR beta chains appeared HLA-restricted.

V gave up 1 base and J gave up 2 bases; unmatched junction bases: 2. The length of the CDR3 is 16 residues. Germline-derived CDR1 and CDR2 are LGHNT and FRNRAP. Comment on this clone: Its antigen is not known.

PCR involved 60 Vbeta and 13 Jbeta primers. Clones were sequenced by immunoSEQ multiplex PCR, and TCRdb holds only the in-frame ones, with some missing. The sample includes 110,000 to 150,000 clones, 75% to 80% of them seen just once. The chain couples TRBV12-5 to TRBJ2-6, with 7 bases lining up with TRBD1. Material: PBMCs. The sequence was collected from a female donor in good health and CMV-seronegative. As DNA, the CDR3 is TGTGCTAGTGGTTTGGGACAGGGAACTGGGGCCAACGTCCTGACTTTC. Translation: CASGLGQGTGANVLTF.